This T cell receptor (beta chain) originates from a study of OX40 agonist ivuxolimab in advanced cancers. Points from the study as a whole: Several nonresponders also turned out to have low normalized T-cell clonal expansion. Within 6 weeks, CD4+ and CD8+ blood T cells expanded clonally at 0.1 to 3.0 mg/kg. Near-lowest levels of clonal expansion characterized partial responders at 0.1-3.0 mg/kg.

This table comes from immunoSEQ multiplex PCR, and its TCRdb copy is limited to in-frame clones, with some not included. This sample has about 48,000 clones, with about 88% found just once. This clone appeared a single time. Antigen unknown. Germline assignment: CDR1 SEHNR and CDR2 FQNEAQ (reference sequence). J lost 4 bases, V lost 6 bases, and 4 bases had no gene match. This CDR3 contains 15 residues. The starting material was CD4+ or CD8+ T cells sorted from blood, obtained in a trial of the OX40 agonist ivuxolimab. The genes are TRBV7-9 and TRBJ2-6, with 9 bases lining up with TRBD1. This clonotype originated in an adult with an advanced solid tumor such as melanoma, head and neck, liver or kidney cancer. CDR3 DNA: TGTGCCAGCAGTTACAGGGGGCTAGGGGCCAACGTCCTGACTTTC. Protein sequence: CASSYRGLGANVLTF.